The clone carrying this T cell receptor (beta chain) came up many times. This CDR3 has 13 amino acids. The V gene's germline CDR1 is MNHNY and CDR2 SVGAGI (reference sequence). Trimming took off 10 bases at V and 6 bases at J, with 18 bases between the two ends. TCRdb re-called the 5' RACE reads through MiXCR, storing one row per CDR3 protein. The repertoire holds under 350,000 distinct CDR3 sequences, with about 16% as singletons. This sample is drawn from a study of T-cell memory formation after mild COVID-19. The chain links TRBV6-6 to TRBJ2-5, with D perhaps TRBD1 or TRBD2 (5 bases each). Sequencing input: PBMCs or a T cell subset sorted from them (not recorded which). This sequence originates from a man aged 18 to 29 who had mild COVID-19 (a few samples of this study predate the infection). Cell type and time point are not known. The CDR3 region has the DNA TGTGCCATCCGCTTAGGGGACCTCCAGACCCAGTACTTC. It yields the protein CAIRLGDLQTQYF.